Below are 25 T cell receptor beta chains sequenced from a single sample in a study of CD8+ T cells in alopecia areata. Investigators isolated RNA and reverse transcribed it into cDNA to act as the sequencing template. Sequencing was performed with immunoSEQ multiplex PCR; in TCRdb, only in-frame clones are kept and a portion is missing. The table has approximately 59,000 clones, about half seen once. The sequencing here drew on CD8+ T cells sorted from blood, taken at week 0. These receptors were taken from a human donor with alopecia areata.

This sequence joins TRBV4-1 and TRBJ2-3, with 9 bases lining up with TRBD1. Germline values: CDR1 MGHRA, CDR2 YSYEKL. The CDR3 has 16 residues. J lost 4 bases, V lost 3 bases, and 8 bases had no gene match. For the CDR3, the DNA is TGCGCCAGCAGCCAGGCCGGGACAGGGAGGTCAGATACGCAGTATTTT. It translates to CASSQAGTGRSDTQYF.

A few counts support this clone. The chain is built from TRBV10-3 and TRBJ1-5; D remains unclear. The CDR3 contains 13 residues. Per the germline V gene, CDR1 is ENHRY and CDR2 is SYGVKD. V was pared by 3 bases and J by 0 bases, with 3 bases between. The CDR3 nucleotides read TGTGCCATCAGTGAATATAGCAATCAGCCCCAGCATTTT. Protein: CAISEYSNQPQHF.

By proportion, this clone is medium-sized. This chain links TRBV7-9 with TRBJ1-5; 8 nucleotides line up with TRBD1. J was trimmed by 2 bases and V by 5 bases; bases with no gene match: 8. The CDR3 runs 16 residues. Germline CDR1 is SEHNR and CDR2 is FQNEAQ (reference sequence). DNA of the CDR3: TGTGCCAGCAGCCTTACAGGGGGGGGAGGCAATCAGCCCCAGCATTTT. Translated: CASSLTGGGGNQPQHF.

The chain links TRBV7-9 to TRBJ2-7; weak D call: TRBD2 (6 bases). V lost 8 bases to trimming and J lost 5 bases, with 13 bases between them. The CDR3 extends over 12 amino acids. Germline assignment: CDR1 SEHNR and CDR2 FQNEAQ (reference sequence). CDR3 sequence (DNA): TGTGCCAGCCGAGTGGAGGGCAACGAGCAGTACTTC. Protein: CASRVEGNEQYF.

This clone was counted only a few times. The gene calls are TRBV5-5 and TRBJ2-3; tentatively, D is TRBD1 or TRBD2 (5 bases each). The CDR3 contains 15 residues. Trimming cost V 4 bases and J 5 bases, with 17 bases left between them. Looked up from germline, CDR1 is SGHKS and CDR2 is YYEKEE (reference sequence). The DNA of the CDR3 is TGTGCCAGCAGCCCGGGGCTAGTTAGTGGAGATACGCAGTATTTT. Encoded protein: CASSPGLVSGDTQYF.

This clone has just a few counts. This chain links TRBV29-1 with TRBJ2-7; no clear D. Deletions cut 3 bases from V and 6 bases from J, with 6 bases between. Germline CDR1 reads SQVTM; CDR2 reads ANQGSEA. The CDR3 runs to 10 residues. This CDR3 is CSVDMGEQYF. The CDR3 bases are TGCAGCGTTGATATGGGCGAGCAGTACTTC.

The table lists this clone with a few counts. The chain joins TRBV27 to TRBJ1-1, with D maybe TRBD1 (5 bases). The CDR3 has 13 amino acids. Trimming removed 5 bases at V and 5 bases at J, with 12 bases between. Germline-derived CDR1 and CDR2 are MNHEY and SMNVEV (reference sequence). The CDR3 coding sequence is TGTGCCAGCAGTCATCGGGGGATTACTGAAGCTTTCTTT. This codes for CASSHRGITEAFF.

This clone came up many times. The chain has TRBV27 and TRBJ2-2; D is ambiguous. The CDR3 length is 12 residues. Germline V CDR1 and CDR2: MNHEY, SMNVEV (reference sequence). V gave up 8 bases and J gave up 6 bases, with 10 bases separating them. For the CDR3, the DNA is TGTGCCAGCGGACGGCCGGCCGGGGAGCTGTTTTTT. This encodes CASGRPAGELFF.

There are a few counts of this clone. V usage is TRBV11-2 and J usage is TRBJ1-1; TRBD1 might be the D (5 bases). Germline V gene sequence: CDR1 SGHAT, CDR2 FQNNGV. Trimming took off 5 bases at V and 4 bases at J, with 8 bases between the two ends. The CDR3 consists of 12 residues. Here the CDR3 reads CASSLGTTEAFF. CDR3 in DNA: TGTGCCAGCAGCCTAGGGACCACTGAAGCTTTCTTT.

The chain couples TRBV18 to TRBJ2-1; D possibly corresponds to TRBD2 (5 bases). V lost 2 bases and J lost 6, with 8 bases in between. Germline V gene data show CDR1 as KGHSH and CDR2 as LQKENI. The CDR3 is 13 residues long. CDR3 in DNA: TGTGCCAGCTCACCATTGGGGAGCAATGAGCAGTTCTTC. Amino acid sequence: CASSPLGSNEQFF.

This clone was seen more than once but under ten times. The rearrangement links TRBV2 to TRBJ2-7, with TRBD2 matching 7 bases. Germline V gene lookup returns CDR1 SNHLY and CDR2 FYNNEI. With V trimmed by 5 bases and J by 5 bases, 9 bases remained unmatched. The CDR3 runs to 14 residues. CDR3 sequence reads: CASSSSREIDEQYF. DNA of the CDR3: TGTGCCAGCAGTTCCTCGCGGGAGATAGACGAGCAGTACTTC. Together with reference TRBV2 and TRBJ2-7, the CDR3 gives the full variable domain: EPEVTQTPSHQVTQMGQEVILRCVPISNHLYFYWYRQILGQKVEFLVSFYNNEISEKSEIFDDQFSVERPDGSNFTLKIRSTKLEDSAMYFCASSSSREIDEQYFGPGTRLTVT.

This clone has a handful of counts. The genes are TRBV6-4 and TRBJ2-1; possible D gene TRBD2, 6 bases. The CDR3 length is 14 residues. The ends were cut back, 4 bases at V and 2 bases at J, with 9 bases in the middle. CDR1 and CDR2 from the germline V gene are MRHNA and SNTAGT. DNA for the CDR3: TGTGCCAGCAGTGCACTAGCTACCTACAATGAGCAGTTCTTC. Its protein product is CASSALATYNEQFF.

This clone has just a few counts. The chain joins TRBV7-6 to TRBJ2-3, with 7 bases aligning to TRBD2. V dropped 1 base and J dropped 7; count of bases not matched to a gene: 5. Germline-derived CDR1 and CDR2 are SGHVS and FNYEAQ. The CDR3 loop spans 14 amino acids. The CDR3 region has the DNA TGTGCCAGCAGCTTAGGACGGGGGGTGAATACGCAGTATTTT. Its translation is CASSLGRGVNTQYF.

This clone was counted a few times. This chain links TRBV29-1 with TRBJ2-2, with TRBD2 matching 14 bases. CDR3 length: 14 amino acids. The V gene end was trimmed by 5 bases and the J gene end by 6 bases; junction bases not matched to a gene: 2. The germline V gene encodes CDR1 SQVTM and CDR2 ANQGSEA. The CDR3 coding sequence is TGCAGCGTTATGGGACTAGCGGGAGCCGGGGAGCTGTTTTTT. This codes for CSVMGLAGAGELFF.

There are a few counts of this clone. The V call is TRBV25-1, the J call TRBJ2-7; the D call may be TRBD1 or TRBD2 (5 bases each). The V end lost 8 bases, the J end lost 7 bases, and 33 bases lay between the germline ends. This CDR3 is built from 18 residues. Germline V gives CDR1 MGHDK, CDR2 SYGVNS. CDR3: CASWDGARRRVLYGEQYF. In DNA form, the CDR3 reads TGTGCCAGCTGGGACGGGGCCCGCCGCCGCGTCCTGTACGGAGAGCAGTACTTC.

A few counts support this clone. The rearrangement joins TRBV11-1 to TRBJ2-1, with 9 bases matching TRBD1. With 10 bases clipped from V and 2 bases from J, the junction kept 6 bases outside the gene matches. Germline CDR1 is SGHAT and CDR2 is FQDESV (reference sequence). The CDR3 has 14 amino acids. CDR3 residues: CATLGQGPYNEQFF. In nucleotides, the CDR3 is TGTGCCACGCTAGGACAGGGGCCCTACAATGAGCAGTTCTTC.

The chain joins TRBV5-4 to TRBJ1-5; no firm D call. The CDR3 length is 12 residues. The V gene lost 6 bases and the J gene lost 6 bases, with 10 bases spanning the gap. The germline gives CDR1 SGHNT, CDR2 YYREEE (reference sequence). CDR3 residues: CASNEIGQPQHF. CDR3 in DNA: TGTGCCAGCAACGAAATAGGTCAGCCCCAGCATTTT.

J is TRBJ2-6 and V is TRBV7-6, with a weak D call TRBD1 (5 bases). V was clipped by 1 base and J by 2 bases, with 15 bases between them. Germline CDR1 SGHVS, CDR2 FNYEAQ. The CDR3 has 18 residues. The CDR3 is CASSLVQLGQPGANVLTF. As DNA, the CDR3 is TGTGCCAGCAGCTTAGTTCAGTTGGGGCAGCCTGGGGCCAACGTCCTGACTTTC.

This clone appeared a few times. The chain recombines TRBV5-4 with TRBJ2-7, with 8 nucleotides matching TRBD1. The CDR3 is made up of 15 amino acids. CDR1 and CDR2 (germline): SGHNT, YYREEE (reference sequence). The J segment lost 3 bases and the V segment lost 3 bases, leaving 8 bases of the junction unmatched. This CDR3 reads CASSSGPGQVYEQYF. In DNA, the CDR3 is TGTGCCAGCAGCTCCGGGCCGGGACAGGTCTACGAGCAGTACTTC.

The chain links TRBV7-8 to TRBJ2-5; D gene uncertain. The CDR3 covers 16 residues. The germline V gene encodes CDR1 SGHVS and CDR2 FQNEAQ. Deletions cut 5 bases from V and 4 bases from J, with 20 bases between. DNA of the CDR3: TGTGCCAGCAGCGTCCAGGAACCCCAAATGGGAGAGACCCAGTACTTC. Amino acids: CASSVQEPQMGETQYF. The variable domain in full, with the rest retrieved from reference TRBV7-8 and TRBJ2-5, is GAGVSQSPRYKVAKRGQDVALRCDPISGHVSLFWYQQALGQGPEFLTYFQNEAQLDKSGLPSDRFFAERPEGSVSTLKIQRTQQEDSAVYLCASSVQEPQMGETQYFGPGTRLLVL.

This sequence joins TRBV29-1 and TRBJ2-5; TRBD1 might be the D (6 bases). The CDR3 covers 16 residues. The germline V gene encodes CDR1 SQVTM and CDR2 ANQGSEA. V lost 5 bases to trimming and J lost 5 bases, with 24 bases between them. CDR3 sequence: CSVYREFQSSWETQYF. The CDR3 DNA follows: TGCAGCGTTTACAGGGAATTTCAGTCGTCGTGGGAGACCCAGTACTTC. The entire variable domain, with the rest obtained from reference TRBV29-1 and TRBJ2-5, is as follows: SAVISQKPSRDICQRGTSLTIQCQVDSQVTMMFWYRQQPGQSLTLIATANQGSEATYESGFVIDKFPISRPNLTFSTLTVSNMSPEDSSIYLCSVYREFQSSWETQYFGPGTRLLVL.

This clone was counted only a few times. Here the CDR3 DNA reads TGTGCCAGCAGTGACTCGGAAGATACGCAGTATTTT. Translation gives CASSDSEDTQYF. The chain combines TRBV2 with TRBJ2-3; no clear D gene. V was shortened by 3 bases and J by 5 bases, with 6 bases between the two germline ends. The V gene's germline CDR1 is SNHLY and CDR2 FYNNEI. This CDR3 is built from 12 residues.

The J gene is TRBJ1-5, the V gene TRBV6-6; 8 bases align to TRBD1. The CDR3 covers 14 residues. J lost 4 bases, V lost 5 bases, and 4 bases had no gene match. Germline V gene lookup returns CDR1 MNHNY and CDR2 SVGAGI (reference sequence). CDR3 region: CASSHGQGNQPQHF. The CDR3, as DNA: TGTGCCAGCAGTCATGGACAGGGAAATCAGCCCCAGCATTTT.

This chain joins TRBV29-1 and TRBJ2-1; possibly TRBD2 for D (5 bases). Per germline, CDR1 SQVTM and CDR2 ANQGSEA. This CDR3 has 13 amino acids. V lost 1 base and J 9 bases, leaving 13 bases between the germline ends. CDR3 DNA: TGCAGCGTTGAAGCCCGGACTGTAAGTGAGCAGTTCTTC. Its protein product is CSVEARTVSEQFF.

The chain combines TRBV29-1 with TRBJ2-3, with 8 bases aligning to TRBD2. The CDR3 is 16 amino acids. Germline V CDR1 and CDR2: SQVTM, ANQGSEA. Losses at the gene ends were 2 bases for V and 4 bases for J; bases not matched to a gene: 11. CDR3 amino acids: CSVEWVGSGNADTQYF. The CDR3 coding sequence is TGCAGCGTTGAATGGGTGGGTAGCGGGAATGCAGATACGCAGTATTTT.